This T cell receptor (beta chain) was observed in a study of shared clonotypes between healthy human individuals. Study results and limitations: Tissues were not sampled, only blood, and their repertoires likely differ.

Comments on this clone: Its specificity is not known.

CD45RO+ cells and CCR7-negative CD45RA+ TemRA cells were combined as CD8 memory. Assay execution took place at the deep level. Measured with immunoSEQ multiplex PCR; TCRdb has only the in-frame clones, and not every one. This sample carries roughly 720,000 clones, around 91% of them seen once, and the ten largest clones take less than 40%. The CDR3 length is 13 residues. In germline, CDR1 is PRHDT, CDR2 FYEKMQ (reference sequence). Deletions cut 1 base from V and 4 bases from J, with 7 bases between. This rearrangement joins TRBV13 to TRBJ2-5; unclear D gene. The TCR was taken from a man between 18 and 29 years old in good health. Some clones in this sample may be carry-over from other donors' samples. The sample comprised memory CD8+ T cells from PBMCs. The subset was: CD45RO+ cells pooled with CCR7-negative TemRA cells. In DNA, the CDR3 is TGTGCCAGCAGCTTAGACTTGGGAGAGACCCAGTACTTC. Protein product: CASSLDLGETQYF.